These 17 T cell receptor beta chains came from one sample sequenced in a study of T cell clonality in common variable immunodeficiency. Study results and limitations: Fewer deletions and N-nucleotide insertions were reportedly seen in common variable immunodeficiency TCR beta sequences.

These receptors lack a known antigen. This table comes from immunoSEQ multiplex PCR, and its TCRdb copy is limited to in-frame clones, with some not included. The table lists around 3,700 clones, no singletons, with roughly 25% in the top ten. Sample: peripheral blood mononuclear cells. These receptors were taken from a human donor with common variable immunodeficiency.

This clone was seen at least ten times. The sequenced CDR3 bases are TGTGCCACCACCCGGGACAGGGGGGGCCAAGAGACC. Translated, it gives CATTRDRGGQET. The CDR3 in its entirety is CATTRDRGGQETQYF. The J gene is TRBJ2-5, the V gene TRBV15; 11 positions agree with TRBD1. The CDR3 end lies 3 residues beyond the end of the read and is filled in from the germline J gene. The CDR3 has 15 residues. Germline values: CDR1 LNHNV, CDR2 YYDKDF (reference sequence). The J segment lost 1 base and the V segment lost 7 bases, leaving 5 bases of the junction unmatched.

A note on this clone: The sequence runs out 3 residues before the end of the CDR3; the remainder is reconstructed from the germline J gene. The chain couples TRBV20-1 to TRBJ2-5; D gene ambiguous. The CDR3 spans 15 residues. The V gene's germline CDR1 is DFQATT and CDR2 SNEGSKA (reference sequence). V lost 3 bases, J lost 6 bases, and 20 bases lay in between. The CDR3: CSASKVVGSNKTQYF. Partial CDR3 DNA: TGCAGTGCTAGTAAGGTTGTGGGCAGCAATAAGACC.

This clone was detected only a few times. Sequencing ends 3 residues short of the CDR3 end; the germline J gene provides the rest. The chain carries TRBV7-3 and TRBJ2-7, with 11 bases fitting TRBD1. V was pared by 5 bases and J by 3 bases, with 3 bases of the junction left unmatched. Germline CDR1 SGHTA, CDR2 FQGTGA. The CDR3 totals 14 residues. The CDR3 reads CASSPGTGGYEQYF. The DNA read from the CDR3 is TGTGCCAGCAGCCCCGGGACAGGGGGCTACGAG. The full variable domain, its missing parts supplied by reference TRBV7-3 and TRBJ2-7, is GAGVSQTPSNKVTEKGKYVELRCDPISGHTALYWYRQSLGQGPEFLIYFQGTGAADDSGLPNDRFFAVRPEGSVSTLKIQRTERGDSAVYLCASSPGTGGYEQYFGPGTRLTVT.

Concerning this clone itself: The read halts 3 residues ahead of the CDR3 end, with the missing end drawn from the germline J gene. The J gene is TRBJ2-7, the V gene TRBV18; 8 bases agree with TRBD1. The CDR3 runs 17 residues. Trimming took 2 bases from V and 3 from J; bases not matched to a gene: 12. Germline CDR1 reads KGHSH; CDR2 reads LQKENI. The CDR3 DNA, read in part, is TGTGCCAGCTCACCAGCCTCAGGGGGCGCGTATATCTACGAG. This encodes CASSPASGGAYIYE. The whole CDR3 protein reads CASSPASGGAYIYEQYF.

In the case of this clone: Read sequence stops 3 residues before the CDR3 end, and the germline J gene provides the missing end. This rearrangement joins TRBV7-9 to TRBJ2-7, with a possible D match to TRBD1 (5 bases). Trimming removed 1 base from V and 0 bases from J, with 10 bases in between. The CDR3 length is 15 residues. The germline V gene has CDR1 SEHNR and CDR2 FQNEAQ (reference sequence). CDR3 protein: CASSLGAGISYEQYF. The CDR3 DNA, read in part, is TGTGCCAGCAGCTTAGGCGCAGGGATCTCCTACGAG.

The CDR3 spells CASSLYDRSYEQYF. CDR3 DNA, as far as it was read: TGTGCCAGCAGCTTGTATGACAGGTCCTACGAG. The V gene is TRBV7-9, the J gene TRBJ2-7; maybe TRBD1 (6 bases). The CDR3 is cut off 3 residues early in the read; its end comes from the germline J gene. This CDR3 has 14 residues. The V gene lost 3 bases and the J gene lost 1 base, with 10 bases spanning the gap. The germline CDR1 and CDR2 sequences are SEHNR and FQNEAQ (reference sequence).

This clone was found many times. The read ends 3 residues shy of where the CDR3 ends; the end is completed using the germline J gene. The gene calls are TRBV19 and TRBJ1-1; D call uncertain. Trimming left V 5 bases short and J 0 bases short, with 10 bases between. The CDR3 sequence is 14 residues long. Looked up from germline, CDR1 is LNHDA and CDR2 is SQIVND (reference sequence). CDR3: CASSPFLLNTEAFF. CDR3 DNA (partial): TGTGCCAGTAGTCCTTTCCTCTTGAACACTGAA.

With respect to this clone: The read finishes 3 residues shy of the CDR3 end, and the germline J gene is used to complete it. The gene calls are TRBV2 and TRBJ2-2; 7 positions match TRBD1. Unmatched junction bases numbered 9, after V lost 3 bases and J lost 2 bases. Germline lookup yields CDR1 SNHLY and CDR2 FYNNEI. The CDR3 length is 17 residues. The sequenced part of the CDR3 DNA is TGTGCCAGCAGTGACGACAGGGCGAGGGTAAACACCGGGGAG. This sequence encodes CASSDDRARVNTGE. The CDR3 reads in full as CASSDDRARVNTGELFF.

As concerns this clone: The missing CDR3 end, 3 residues past where the read stops, is filled in from the germline J gene. The chain has TRBV7-6 and TRBJ2-5; the D gene is possibly TRBD1 (6 bases). Trimming left V 1 base short and J 3 bases short, with 12 bases between. The V gene's germline CDR1 is SGHVS and CDR2 FNYEAQ. The CDR3 runs to 15 residues. This chain's CDR3 is CASSLGAGQKETQYF. The DNA read from the CDR3 is TGTGCCAGCAGCTTAGGAGCAGGACAGAAAGAGACC. Filled out from reference TRBV7-6 and TRBJ2-5, the complete variable domain reads GAGVSQSPRYKVTKRGQDVALRCDPISGHVSLYWYRQALGQGPEFLTYFNYEAQQDKSGLPNDRFSAERPEGSISTLTIQRTEQRDSAMYRCASSLGAGQKETQYFGPGTRLLVL.

Details on this clone: Read coverage stops 3 residues before the CDR3 terminus; the germline J gene supplies the remainder. The chain links TRBV7-2 to TRBJ2-5, with D possibly matching TRBD2 (5 bases). The germline V and J ends were trimmed by 5 bases and 3 bases, with 10 bases remaining between them. Germline V CDR1 and CDR2: SGHTA, FQGNSA. CDR3 length equals 13 residues. CDR3 bases read: TGTGCCAGCAGCCGAACTAGGGAAGAGACC. This translates into CASSRTREET. Given in full, the CDR3 is CASSRTREETQYF.

This clone turned up a few times. The read stops 3 residues short of the end of the CDR3; the missing end is completed from the germline J gene. The rearrangement joins TRBV7-8 to TRBJ2-7; weak D call: TRBD1 (7 bases). The CDR3 consists of 16 residues. Trimming removed 2 bases from V and 2 bases from J, with 16 bases in between. Germline CDR1 reads SGHVS; CDR2 reads FQNEAQ. The part of the CDR3 DNA that was read is TGTGCCAGCAGCTTAAGGCCGACAGGGACTCCCTACGAG. It yields the protein CASSLRPTGTPYE. The whole CDR3 protein reads CASSLRPTGTPYEQYF.

On this clone: The read halts 3 residues ahead of the CDR3 end, with the missing end drawn from the germline J gene. The chain uses TRBV7-6 and TRBJ1-6; D not certain. Germline values: CDR1 SGHVS, CDR2 FNYEAQ. This CDR3 spans 14 amino acids. Between the trimmed V and J ends, which lost 4 bases and 11 bases, there was a span of 15 bases. Incomplete CDR3 DNA: TGTGCCAGCAGCTCAAACAGCGGGAGTACACCC. Translating it yields CASSSNSGSTP. The full-length CDR3 reads as CASSSNSGSTPLHF.

On this clone: The read stops 3 residues short of the end of the CDR3; the missing end is completed from the germline J gene. This chain joins TRBV5-1 and TRBJ2-5; 13 bases agree with TRBD2. This CDR3 has 16 residues. V was clipped by 4 bases and J by 5 bases; unmatched bases: 8. Germline CDR1 reads SGHRS; CDR2 reads YFSETQ. The chain's CDR3 is CASSAGTSGTVETQYF. CDR3 DNA, as far as it was read: TGCGCCAGCAGCGCCGGGACTAGCGGGACTGTGGAGACC.

This clone was detected ten times or more. CDR3 region: CASSLNTGDGTQYF. The sequenced part of the CDR3 DNA is TGTGCCAGCAGCTTAAATACCGGGGATGGTACG. This chain connects TRBV7-3 to TRBJ2-3; weak D call: TRBD2 (5 bases). The DNA ends 3 residues before the CDR3 does, and the rest of the CDR3 is filled in from the germline J gene. CDR1 is SGHTA, CDR2 FQGTGA, per germline. This CDR3 has 14 residues. V gave up 1 base and J gave up 8 bases, with 13 bases separating them. The full variable domain, in which reference TRBV7-3 and TRBJ2-3 provide the parts outside the CDR3, is GAGVSQTPSNKVTEKGKYVELRCDPISGHTALYWYRQSLGQGPEFLIYFQGTGAADDSGLPNDRFFAVRPEGSVSTLKIQRTERGDSAVYLCASSLNTGDGTQYFGPGTRLTVL.

This clone was observed a few times. The CDR3 is cut off 3 residues early in the read; its end comes from the germline J gene. The chain uses TRBV7-2 and TRBJ2-1, with D tentatively TRBD1 (5 bases). This CDR3 comprises 13 residues. Trimming took 2 bases from V and 4 from J, leaving 6 bases between them. Germline V gene data show CDR1 as SGHTA and CDR2 as FQGNSA. CDR3 protein: CASSLRQYNEQFF. The DNA read from the CDR3 is TGTGCCAGCAGCTTACGACAGTACAATGAG.

This clone was seen at least ten times. The read stops 3 residues short of the end of the CDR3; the missing end is completed from the germline J gene. This chain links TRBV7-3 with TRBJ2-5; D is possibly TRBD2 (6 bases). Trimming shortened V by 1 base and J by 3 bases, and 9 bases separated the two germline ends. Germline CDR1 reads SGHTA; CDR2 reads FQGTGA. This CDR3 contains 14 residues. The CDR3 here is CASSLSGAEETQYF. CDR3 DNA, as far as it was read: TGTGCCAGCAGCTTAAGCGGGGCCGAAGAGACC.

On this clone: The observed sequence ends 3 residues before the CDR3 terminus, with the missing tail filled in from the germline J gene. The chain recombines TRBV30 with TRBJ1-5; D gene unclear. Germline V gives CDR1 GTSNPN, CDR2 SVGIG (reference sequence). V lost 0 bases to trimming and J lost 4 bases, with 13 bases between them. The CDR3 covers 15 residues. The CDR3 region is CAWSVGERSNQPQHF. The DNA read from the CDR3 is TGTGCCTGGAGTGTCGGGGAGCGGAGTAATCAGCCC.